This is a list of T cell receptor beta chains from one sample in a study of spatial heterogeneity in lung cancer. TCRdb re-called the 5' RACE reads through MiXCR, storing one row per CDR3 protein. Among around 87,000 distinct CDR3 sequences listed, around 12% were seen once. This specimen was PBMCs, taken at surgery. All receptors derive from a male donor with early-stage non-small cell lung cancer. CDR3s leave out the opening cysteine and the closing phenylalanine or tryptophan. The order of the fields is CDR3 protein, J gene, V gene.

AWRRGPGNTIY TRBJ1-3 TRBV30
ASSLVVGQYNEQF TRBJ2-1 TRBV5-1
ASSESGTGQGYGYT TRBJ1-2 TRBV25-1
ASSAGPTGGTQY TRBJ2-3 TRBV9
ASTDRSYEQY TRBJ2-7 TRBV3-1
ASSSGRNTEAF TRBJ1-1 TRBV7-3
ASTSRDTFIAF TRBJ1-1 TRBV28
ASSLAYGQENIQY TRBJ2-4 TRBV11-1
ASSWGHGATNGYT TRBJ1-2 TRBV6-5
ASTMTGDHGYT TRBJ1-2 TRBV10-2
ASSLRVNYGYT TRBJ1-2 TRBV11-1
ASSDYGQSNEQY TRBJ2-7 TRBV25-1
ASSPPPHEQY TRBJ2-7 TRBV14
ASSFGSGGGDTQY TRBJ2-3 TRBV5-4
ASSLTTSVNEQF TRBJ2-1 TRBV7-3
ASSFLAGKNIQY TRBJ2-4 TRBV27
ASSLRGVVDLTYEQY TRBJ2-7 TRBV11-2
ASSLGGGMTNTEAF TRBJ1-1 TRBV7-6
ASWDTNGYT TRBJ1-2 TRBV2
ASVGAVNTEAF TRBJ1-1 TRBV28
ASSFGGNGQF TRBJ2-1 TRBV12-3/TRBV12-4
ASSTTGLFYEQY TRBJ2-7 TRBV5-1
ASRGQGSSYEQY TRBJ2-7 TRBV27
ASSSRGDTDTQY TRBJ2-3 TRBV7-9
ASTSRQTSGGTDTQY TRBJ2-3 TRBV5-1
ASTLVVSGNTIY TRBJ1-3 TRBV12-3/TRBV12-4
ASSLARRIATNEKLF TRBJ1-4 TRBV7-8
ASSLGGGTYNSPLH TRBJ1-6 TRBV5-4
AWSLGGADETQY TRBJ2-5 TRBV30